The entry below gives a single T cell receptor beta chain sequence along with its context. The target of this receptor is not known. No quality values exist for individual bases; no much larger clone is one base distant. Mismatch repair deficiency in every enrolled patient was established by polymerase chain reaction or immunohistochemistry. TCR sequencing was carried out for three patients who responded to pembrolizumab therapy. In the phase II trial, pembrolizumab PD-1 blockade was tested prospectively in advanced mismatch repair-deficient cancers, no matter which tissue of origin the cancers came from. Peripheral blood T cell samples were gathered serially, both before PD-1 blockade started and at multiple time points afterward. The timing of each blood sample was reported as weeks after the first dose of pembrolizumab. The entry originates in a study of PD-1 blockade in mismatch repair-deficient tumors (dated by TCRdb to between 2016 and 2019). Regarding the study in general: Between late 2013 and September 2016, the trial enrolled about 93 consecutive patients with approximately 11 mismatch repair-deficient cancer types, every one of whom had been previously treated and was progressing. Tumor-associated T cell clones were tracked in the peripheral blood of patients responding to PD-1 blockade by deep sequencing of TCR CDR3 regions. Beyond this particular receptor, the publication reports: Clones residing in the tumor, which were often undetectable in blood before treatment, expanded quickly after pembrolizumab and then contracted, generally before radiologic responses.

Libraries were built with the immunoSEQ multiplex PCR assay. TCRdb's version of the immuneACCESS table is confined to in-frame rearrangements and falls short of the full clone set. An unresolved V gene accounts for under half of the shortfall where checked; the remainder is of unknown origin. This sample is represented by 60,000 to 75,000 clones; around 88% of them were singletons. The top ten constitute about 15% of the sample. Via the germline V gene, CDR1 is SGHNT and CDR2 YENEEA. Inclusive of the bounding cysteine and phenylalanine, the CDR3 is 16 residues long. Only the CDR3 DNA is retained, 48 bases long and in frame from the first base. The junction carries 16 bases between V and J, which are trimmed by 5 bases and 3 bases respectively.

The source material was peripheral blood, sampled 52 weeks after starting pembrolizumab. This clonotype was sampled from an adult with mismatch repair-deficient cancer. The chain is assembled from TRBV11-3 and TRBJ2-2, with TRBD2 perhaps the D gene, on 5 matching bases. DNA sequence: TGTGCCAGCAGCACCTTCGGGGTCGGGGACACCGGGGAGCTGTTTTTT. Translation gives CASSTFGVGDTGELFF. With all but the CDR3 taken from the reference TRBV11-3 and TRBJ2-2 genes, the full variable domain is: EAGVVQSPRYKIIEKKQPVAFWCNPISGHNTLYWYLQNLGQGPELLIRYENEEAVDDSQLPKDRFSAERLKGVDSTLKIQPAELGDSAVYLCASSTFGVGDTGELFFGEGSRLTVL.